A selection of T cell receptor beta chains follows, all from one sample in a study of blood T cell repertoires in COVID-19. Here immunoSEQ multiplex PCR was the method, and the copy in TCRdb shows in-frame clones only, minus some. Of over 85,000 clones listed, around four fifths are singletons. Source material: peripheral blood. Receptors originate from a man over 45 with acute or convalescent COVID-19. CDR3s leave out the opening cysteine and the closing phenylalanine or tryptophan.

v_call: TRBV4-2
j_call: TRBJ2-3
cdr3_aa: ASSQDNWGGTSTDTQY

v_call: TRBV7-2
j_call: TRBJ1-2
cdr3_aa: ASSLAGGTGYGYT

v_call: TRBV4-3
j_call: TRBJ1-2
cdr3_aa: ASKPGIGRDYGYT

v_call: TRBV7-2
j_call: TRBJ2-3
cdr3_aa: ASSLAPASGGRADTQY

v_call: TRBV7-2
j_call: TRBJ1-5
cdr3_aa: ASNRGHNQPQH

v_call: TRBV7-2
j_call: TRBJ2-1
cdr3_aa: ASSLMVAGVDEQF

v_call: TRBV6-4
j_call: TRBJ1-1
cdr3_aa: ASSDTDRNTEAF

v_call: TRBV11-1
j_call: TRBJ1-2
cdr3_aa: ASSSQGLSYT

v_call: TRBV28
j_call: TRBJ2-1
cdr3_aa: ASSSPWTSGSGEQF

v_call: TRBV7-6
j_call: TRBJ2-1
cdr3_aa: ASSSVTGTYNEQF

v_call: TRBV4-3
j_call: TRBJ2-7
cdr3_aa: ASSLSGGSPYEQY

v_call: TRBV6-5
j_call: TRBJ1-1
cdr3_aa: ASSSPGSLNTEAF

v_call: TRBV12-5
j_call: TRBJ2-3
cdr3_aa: ASGLALAGGRDTQY

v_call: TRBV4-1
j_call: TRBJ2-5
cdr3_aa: ASSQGSGRTQETQY

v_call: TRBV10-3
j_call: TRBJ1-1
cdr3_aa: ATLKGLGTEAF

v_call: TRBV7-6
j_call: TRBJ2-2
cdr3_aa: ASSLTGGLATGELF

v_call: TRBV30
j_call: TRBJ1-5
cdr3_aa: AWGGQPNQPQH

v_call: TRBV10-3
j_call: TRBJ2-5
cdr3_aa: AIRGTGQETTQY